This TCR beta chain was sequenced during a study of blood T cells in healthy people across ages. This CDR3 comprises 15 residues. The germline V gene encodes CDR1 KGHDR and CDR2 SFDVKD. The J segment lost 5 bases and the V segment lost 5 bases, leaving 8 bases of the junction unmatched. Study outcomes and limitations: Naive and antigen-experienced cells could not be conclusively compared, given unsorted PBMCs.

Sample-barcoded 5' priming and a J-beta primer mix drove a second PCR of roughly 7 to 11 cycles. TCRdb passed the 5' RACE reads through MiXCR, listing each CDR3 protein once. Of more than 600,000 distinct CDR3 sequences detected, just under 25% appear once; the ten largest clones hold more than 8.5%. A few counts support this clonotype. Its antigen remains unidentified. The sample also formed part of further work on T cells of mothers and their children. From that study: Each child contributed some 3 million TCR beta CDR3 reads, while each mother contributed over 8 million.

The origin of this receptor is a boy between 5 and 17 years old in good health. The chain links TRBV24-1 to TRBJ2-5; 9 bases are a match to TRBD1. Sample: blood. The DNA of the CDR3 is TGTGCCACCAGTGTCATACAGGGGGCGGGGGAGACCCAGTACTTC. Amino acid sequence: CATSVIQGAGETQYF.